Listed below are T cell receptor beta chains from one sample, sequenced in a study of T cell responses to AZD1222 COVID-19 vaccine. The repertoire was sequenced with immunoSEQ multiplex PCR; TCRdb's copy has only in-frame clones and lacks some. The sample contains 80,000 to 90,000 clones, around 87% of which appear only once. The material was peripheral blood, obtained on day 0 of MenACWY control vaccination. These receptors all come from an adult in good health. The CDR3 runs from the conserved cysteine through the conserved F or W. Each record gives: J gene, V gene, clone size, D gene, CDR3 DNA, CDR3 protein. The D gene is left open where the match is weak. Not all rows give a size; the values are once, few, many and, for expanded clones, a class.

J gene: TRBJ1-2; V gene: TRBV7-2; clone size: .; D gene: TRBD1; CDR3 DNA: TGTGCCAGCAGCTTAATGGCAGGGGGCATCGTCACCTTC; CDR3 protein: CASSLMAGGIVTF
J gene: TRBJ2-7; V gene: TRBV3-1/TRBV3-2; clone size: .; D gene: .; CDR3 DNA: TGTGCCAGCAGCCGACCCGACACATCCTACGAGCAGTACTTC; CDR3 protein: CASSRPDTSYEQYF
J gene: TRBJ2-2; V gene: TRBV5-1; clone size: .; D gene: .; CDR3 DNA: TGCGCCAGCAGCCTGACAGTAACCGGGGAGCTGTTTTTT; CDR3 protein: CASSLTVTGELFF
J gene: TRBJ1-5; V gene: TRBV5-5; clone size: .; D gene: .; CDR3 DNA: TGTGCCAGCAGCTTGGGGGACTCTGATCAGCCCCAGCATTTT; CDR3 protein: CASSLGDSDQPQHF
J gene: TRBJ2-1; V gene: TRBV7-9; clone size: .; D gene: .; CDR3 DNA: TGTGCCAGCAGCTTAGCTGGGGGAGAGCAGTTCTTC; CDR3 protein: CASSLAGGEQFF
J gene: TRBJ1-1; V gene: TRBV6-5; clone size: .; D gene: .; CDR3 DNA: TGTGCCAGCAGCCGCGGGGCTGAAGCTTTCTTT; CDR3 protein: CASSRGAEAFF
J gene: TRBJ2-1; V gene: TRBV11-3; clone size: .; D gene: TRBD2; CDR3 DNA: TGTGCCAGCAGCTTAGAAGGTACTAGCGGGAGTTACAATGAGCAGTTCTTC; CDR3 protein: CASSLEGTSGSYNEQFF
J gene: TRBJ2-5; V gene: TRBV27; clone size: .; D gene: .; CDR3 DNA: TGTGCCAGCAGTTTATTTGCAGGGTACCAAGAGACCCAGTACTTC; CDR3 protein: CASSLFAGYQETQYF
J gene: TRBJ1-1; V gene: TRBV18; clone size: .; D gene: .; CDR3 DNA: TGTGCCAGCTTATCGACAGCGAGGAGCACTGAAGCTTTCTTT; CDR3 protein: CASLSTARSTEAFF
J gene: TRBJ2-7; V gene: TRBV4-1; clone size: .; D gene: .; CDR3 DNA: TGCGCCAGCAGCCAAGGGGCAGCTAACTACGAGCAGTACTTC; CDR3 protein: CASSQGAANYEQYF
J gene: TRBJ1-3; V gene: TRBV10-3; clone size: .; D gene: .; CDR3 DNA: TGTGCCATCAATTCAAACTCTGGAAACACCATATATTTT; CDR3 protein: CAINSNSGNTIYF
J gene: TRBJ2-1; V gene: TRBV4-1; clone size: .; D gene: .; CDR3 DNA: TGCGCCAGCAGCCAAGTTGACATCATCGCCTACAATGAGCAGTTCTTC; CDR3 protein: CASSQVDIIAYNEQFF
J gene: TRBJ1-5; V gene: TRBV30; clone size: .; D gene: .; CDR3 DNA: TGTGCCTGGTCGGGGTCTAGCAATCAGCCCCAGCATTTT; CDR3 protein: CAWSGSSNQPQHF
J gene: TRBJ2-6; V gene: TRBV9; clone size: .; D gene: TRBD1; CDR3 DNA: TGTGCCAGCAGCACAGCCGGGACAGGGGGCGCTGGGGCCAACGTCCTGACTTTC; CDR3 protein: CASSTAGTGGAGANVLTF
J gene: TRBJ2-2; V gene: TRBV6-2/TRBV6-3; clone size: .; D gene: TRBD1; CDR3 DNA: TGTGCCAGCAGCCCGGCCCGAACAGGGGTCAACACCGGGGAGCTGTTTTTT; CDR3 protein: CASSPARTGVNTGELFF
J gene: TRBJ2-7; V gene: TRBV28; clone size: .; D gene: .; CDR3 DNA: TGTGCCAGCAGTTTATCCGGGGACGAGCAGTACTTC; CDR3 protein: CASSLSGDEQYF
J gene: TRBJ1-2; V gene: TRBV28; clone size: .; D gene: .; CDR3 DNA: TGTGCCAGCAGTTTCGGGAATATTAGGGGGATTGGCTACACCTTC; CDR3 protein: CASSFGNIRGIGYTF
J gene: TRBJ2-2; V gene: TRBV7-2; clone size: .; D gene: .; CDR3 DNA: TGTGCCAGCAGCTTAGAGTTCGGACGTTACACCGGGGAGCTGTTTTTT; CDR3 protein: CASSLEFGRYTGELFF
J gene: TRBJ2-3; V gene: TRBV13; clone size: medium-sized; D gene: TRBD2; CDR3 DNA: TGTGCCAGCAGCTTTTGGACTAGCGGCACAGATACGCAGTATTTT; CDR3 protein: CASSFWTSGTDTQYF
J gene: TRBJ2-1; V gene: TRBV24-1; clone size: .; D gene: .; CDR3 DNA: TGTGCCACCTCAGCCGGGCCGAGCTCCTACAATGAGCAGTTCTTC; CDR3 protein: CATSAGPSSYNEQFF
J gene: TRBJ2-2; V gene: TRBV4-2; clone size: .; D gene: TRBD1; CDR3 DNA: TGTGCCAGCAGCCCGGTCCCTCAGGGGGACACGAACACCGGGGAGCTGTTTTTT; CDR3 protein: CASSPVPQGDTNTGELFF
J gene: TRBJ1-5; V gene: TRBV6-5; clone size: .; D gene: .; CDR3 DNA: TGTGCCAGCAGTTACGGGGACAATGGGCAGCCCCAGCATTTT; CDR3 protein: CASSYGDNGQPQHF
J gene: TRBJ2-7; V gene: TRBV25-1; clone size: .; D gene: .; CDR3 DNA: TGTGCCAGCAGTGCGACAGGCGCCGCTTCCTACGAGCAGTACTTC; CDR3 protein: CASSATGAASYEQYF
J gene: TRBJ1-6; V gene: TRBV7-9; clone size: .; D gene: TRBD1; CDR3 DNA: TGTGCCAGCAGACACGACAGGGGTAATTCACCCCTCCACTTT; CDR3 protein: CASRHDRGNSPLHF
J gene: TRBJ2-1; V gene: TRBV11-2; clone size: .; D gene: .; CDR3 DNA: TGTGCCAGCAGCCGCCTGGACACCCGCATCAATGAGCAGTTCTTC; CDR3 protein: CASSRLDTRINEQFF
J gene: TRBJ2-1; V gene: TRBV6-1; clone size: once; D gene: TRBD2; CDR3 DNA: TGTGCCAGCAGTGTCGAAACTAGCGGTGGAGGTGAGCAGTTCTTC; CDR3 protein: CASSVETSGGGEQFF
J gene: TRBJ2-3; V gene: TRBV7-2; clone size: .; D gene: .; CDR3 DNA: TGTGCCAGTTTGGCTAGCGTCCGCACAGATACGCAGTATTTT; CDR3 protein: CASLASVRTDTQYF
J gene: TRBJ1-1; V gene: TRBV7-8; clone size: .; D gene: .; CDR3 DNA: TGTGCCAGCAGCTTATATGGCCGGCTGAACACTGAAGCTTTCTTT; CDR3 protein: CASSLYGRLNTEAFF
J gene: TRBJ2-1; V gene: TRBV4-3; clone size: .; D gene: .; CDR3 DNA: TGCGCCAGCAGCCAAGATAATACCAGGGGGGCCTACAATGAGCAGTTCTTC; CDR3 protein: CASSQDNTRGAYNEQFF
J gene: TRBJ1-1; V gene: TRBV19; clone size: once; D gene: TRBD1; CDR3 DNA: TGTGCCAGTACGACGGGACAGAGTTTATTCACTGAAGCTTTCTTT; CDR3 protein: CASTTGQSLFTEAFF
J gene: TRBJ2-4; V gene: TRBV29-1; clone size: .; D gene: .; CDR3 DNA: TGCAGCGCCAGGGGAGTAGCCAAAAACATTCAGTACTTC; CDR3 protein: CSARGVAKNIQYF
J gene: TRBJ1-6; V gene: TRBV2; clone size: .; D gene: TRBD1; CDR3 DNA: TGTGCCAGCGGTAGACAGGGGTTCGATTATAATTCACCCCTCCACTTT; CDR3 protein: CASGRQGFDYNSPLHF
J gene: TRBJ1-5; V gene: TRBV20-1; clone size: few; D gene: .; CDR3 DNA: TGCAGTGCTAGTATGGAAAAGGGGCCCCAGCATTTT; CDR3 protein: CSASMEKGPQHF
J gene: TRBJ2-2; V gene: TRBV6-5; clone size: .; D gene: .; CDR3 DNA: TGTGCCAGCAGTTGGGACTTGAACACCGGGGAGCTGTTTTTT; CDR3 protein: CASSWDLNTGELFF
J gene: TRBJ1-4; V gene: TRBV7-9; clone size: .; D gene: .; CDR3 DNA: TGTGCCAGCAGCTTAGGCGCGGAAAAACTGTTTTTT; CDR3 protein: CASSLGAEKLFF
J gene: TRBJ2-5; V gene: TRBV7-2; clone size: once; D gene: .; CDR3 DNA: TGTGCCAGCAGCTTCAGGGTCCAAGAGACCCAGTACTTC; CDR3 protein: CASSFRVQETQYF
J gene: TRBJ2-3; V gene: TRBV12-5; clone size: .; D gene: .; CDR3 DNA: TGTGCTAGTGGTAGGGACTTCACTCGCACAGATACGCAGTATTTT; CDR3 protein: CASGRDFTRTDTQYF
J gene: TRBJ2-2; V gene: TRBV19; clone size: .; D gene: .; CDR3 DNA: TGTGCCGTAGGCGGACAGAGCACCGGGGAGCTGTTTTTT; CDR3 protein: CAVGGQSTGELFF
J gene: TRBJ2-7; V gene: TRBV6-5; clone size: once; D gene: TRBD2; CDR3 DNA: TGTGCCAGCAGTCTACGTGGTCTAGCGGCCTACGAGCAGTACTTC; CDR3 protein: CASSLRGLAAYEQYF
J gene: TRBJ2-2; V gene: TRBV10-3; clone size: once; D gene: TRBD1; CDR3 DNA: TGTGCCATCAGTGATGGGGGACAGCTTAACACCGGGGAGCTGTTTTTT; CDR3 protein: CAISDGGQLNTGELFF
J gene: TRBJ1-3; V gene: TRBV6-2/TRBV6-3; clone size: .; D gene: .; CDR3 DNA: TGTGCCAGCAGCCCGGGAATCGGCTCTGGAAACACCATATATTTT; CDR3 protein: CASSPGIGSGNTIYF
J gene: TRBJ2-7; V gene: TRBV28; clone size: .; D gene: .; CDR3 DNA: TGTGCCAGCAGTTTGAACACCTACGAGCAGTACTTC; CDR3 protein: CASSLNTYEQYF
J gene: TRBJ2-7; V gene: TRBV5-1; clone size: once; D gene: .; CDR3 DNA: TGCGCCAGCAGCTCCGGGGGACGCCCCGGTAGGGAGCAGTACTTC; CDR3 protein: CASSSGGRPGREQYF
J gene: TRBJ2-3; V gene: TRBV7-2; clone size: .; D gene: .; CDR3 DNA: TGTGCCAGCAGCTTAGCCGACTACAACACAGATACGCAGTATTTT; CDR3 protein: CASSLADYNTDTQYF
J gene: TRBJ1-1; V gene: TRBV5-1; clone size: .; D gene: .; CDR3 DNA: TGCGCCAGCAGCTTGAATCAGGGCACTGAAGCTTTCTTT; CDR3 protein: CASSLNQGTEAFF
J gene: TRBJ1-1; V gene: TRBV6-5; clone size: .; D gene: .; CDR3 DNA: TGTGCCAGCAAGGCGAGCGCGAGGAACACTGAAGCTTTCTTT; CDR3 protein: CASKASARNTEAFF
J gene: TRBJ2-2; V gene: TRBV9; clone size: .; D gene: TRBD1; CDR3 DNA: TGTGCCAGCAGCGTATTGAGCGACAGGGGCACCGGGGAGCTGTTTTTT; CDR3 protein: CASSVLSDRGTGELFF
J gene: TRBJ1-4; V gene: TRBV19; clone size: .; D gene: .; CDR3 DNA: TGTGCCAGTAGTGGGAGAACTAATGAAAAACTGTTTTTT; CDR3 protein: CASSGRTNEKLFF
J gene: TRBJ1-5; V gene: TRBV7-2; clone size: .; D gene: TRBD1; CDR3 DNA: TGTGCCAGCAGCTTAGTAGGGGGCGGCAATCAGCCCCAGCATTTT; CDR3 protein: CASSLVGGGNQPQHF